This is a list of T cell receptor beta chains from one sample in a study of CD8 T cells in ankylosing spondylitis. Each CDR3 protein gets one entry after TCRdb re-called the 5' RACE reads with MiXCR. The table lists approximately 200,000 distinct CDR3 sequences, around 13% of them singletons. Sequenced sample: blood, either unsorted or a sorted T cell fraction (not recorded which). The receptor set was obtained from a male donor with ankylosing spondylitis or in good health (not recorded which). The CDR3 runs from the conserved cysteine through the conserved F or W. D genes are given only for firm matches. The size entry is marked missing in some rows and otherwise reads once, few, many or a size class.

J gene: TRBJ2-7; D gene: -; clone size: few; V gene: TRBV27; CDR3 protein: CASSLYPSPGNEQYF; CDR3 DNA: TGTGCCAGCAGTTTATACCCTAGCCCAGGGAACGAGCAGTACTTC
J gene: TRBJ2-7; D gene: TRBD1; clone size: -; V gene: TRBV7-9; CDR3 protein: CASSWGQGVYEQYF; CDR3 DNA: TGTGCCAGCAGCTGGGGACAGGGGGTATACGAGCAGTACTTC
J gene: TRBJ2-7; D gene: -; clone size: -; V gene: TRBV25-1; CDR3 protein: CASRDRNYYEQYF; CDR3 DNA: TGTGCCAGCAGGGACCGGAATTACTACGAGCAGTACTTC
J gene: TRBJ1-6; D gene: -; clone size: -; V gene: TRBV14; CDR3 protein: CASSQVGVAFSYNSPLHF; CDR3 DNA: TGTGCCAGCAGCCAAGTTGGCGTTGCCTTCTCCTATAATTCACCCCTCCACTTT
J gene: TRBJ2-3; D gene: -; clone size: -; V gene: TRBV6-1; CDR3 protein: CASSEDTVGSTDTQYF; CDR3 DNA: TGTGCCAGCAGTGAAGATACAGTGGGTTCCACAGATACGCAGTATTTT
J gene: TRBJ2-2; D gene: -; clone size: many; V gene: TRBV9; CDR3 protein: CASSTRNTGDTGELFF; CDR3 DNA: TGTGCCAGCAGCACACGCAATACCGGGGACACCGGGGAGCTGTTTTTT
J gene: TRBJ2-3; D gene: -; clone size: -; V gene: TRBV10-2; CDR3 protein: CASSASTGDTQYF; CDR3 DNA: TGCGCCAGCAGCGCCTCTACGGGAGATACGCAGTATTTT
J gene: TRBJ1-6; D gene: -; clone size: -; V gene: TRBV12-3/TRBV12-4; CDR3 protein: CASSLGVYNSPLHF; CDR3 DNA: TGTGCCAGCAGCCTGGGGGTCTATAATTCACCCCTCCACTTT
J gene: TRBJ2-2; D gene: -; clone size: -; V gene: TRBV3-1; CDR3 protein: CASTQQAEITGELFF; CDR3 DNA: TGTGCCAGCACCCAGCAAGCGGAGATCACCGGGGAGCTGTTTTTT
J gene: TRBJ2-3; D gene: -; clone size: -; V gene: TRBV11-3; CDR3 protein: CASSLYIASTDTQYF; CDR3 DNA: TGTGCCAGCAGCTTATATATTGCCAGTACAGATACGCAGTATTTT
J gene: TRBJ2-7; D gene: TRBD1; clone size: -; V gene: TRBV30; CDR3 protein: CAWSSGQGHPYEQYF; CDR3 DNA: TGTGCCTGGAGTTCGGGACAGGGCCACCCCTACGAGCAGTACTTC
J gene: TRBJ2-7; D gene: -; clone size: few; V gene: TRBV20-1; CDR3 protein: CSARAWDGSTLEQYF; CDR3 DNA: TGCAGTGCTAGAGCGTGGGACGGATCAACCCTCGAGCAGTACTTC
J gene: TRBJ1-1; D gene: -; clone size: -; V gene: TRBV11-2; CDR3 protein: CASSFRTDATEAFF; CDR3 DNA: TGTGCCAGCAGCTTCCGGACAGATGCCACTGAAGCTTTCTTT
J gene: TRBJ2-3; D gene: -; clone size: -; V gene: TRBV11-3; CDR3 protein: CASTSGVVRTDTQYF; CDR3 DNA: TGTGCCAGCACCTCAGGAGTGGTTCGGACAGATACGCAGTATTTT
J gene: TRBJ2-4; D gene: TRBD2; clone size: -; V gene: TRBV3-1; CDR3 protein: CASSQDETSGGGFQYF; CDR3 DNA: TGTGCCAGCAGCCAAGACGAGACTAGCGGGGGAGGTTTTCAGTACTTC
J gene: TRBJ2-2; D gene: -; clone size: few; V gene: TRBV12-3/TRBV12-4; CDR3 protein: CASRDYRINTGELFF; CDR3 DNA: TGTGCCAGCAGGGACTACAGGATAAACACCGGGGAGCTGTTTTTT
J gene: TRBJ1-1; D gene: -; clone size: many; V gene: TRBV5-1; CDR3 protein: CASSLGGPENTEAFF; CDR3 DNA: TGCGCCAGCAGCTTGGGGGGGCCGGAGAACACTGAAGCTTTCTTT
J gene: TRBJ2-1; D gene: -; clone size: few; V gene: TRBV6-5; CDR3 protein: CASSYFGGAVPYNEQFF; CDR3 DNA: TGTGCCAGCAGTTACTTCGGGGGCGCGGTACCCTACAATGAGCAGTTCTTC
J gene: TRBJ2-7; D gene: TRBD2; clone size: many; V gene: TRBV5-1; CDR3 protein: CASSLAGGTYEQYF; CDR3 DNA: TGTGCCAGCAGCTTAGCGGGAGGCACCTACGAGCAGTACTTC
J gene: TRBJ2-7; D gene: TRBD1; clone size: -; V gene: TRBV12-3/TRBV12-4; CDR3 protein: CASSLLDRFSEQYF; CDR3 DNA: TGTGCCAGCAGTTTATTGGACAGGTTCTCGGAGCAGTACTTC
J gene: TRBJ2-7; D gene: -; clone size: -; V gene: TRBV6-1; CDR3 protein: CASSETGRWVYEQYF; CDR3 DNA: TGTGCCAGCAGTGAGACGGGACGGTGGGTCTACGAGCAGTACTTC
J gene: TRBJ2-5; D gene: -; clone size: many; V gene: TRBV5-1; CDR3 protein: CASSPRGQETQYF; CDR3 DNA: TGCGCCAGCAGCCCTAGGGGTCAAGAGACCCAGTACTTC